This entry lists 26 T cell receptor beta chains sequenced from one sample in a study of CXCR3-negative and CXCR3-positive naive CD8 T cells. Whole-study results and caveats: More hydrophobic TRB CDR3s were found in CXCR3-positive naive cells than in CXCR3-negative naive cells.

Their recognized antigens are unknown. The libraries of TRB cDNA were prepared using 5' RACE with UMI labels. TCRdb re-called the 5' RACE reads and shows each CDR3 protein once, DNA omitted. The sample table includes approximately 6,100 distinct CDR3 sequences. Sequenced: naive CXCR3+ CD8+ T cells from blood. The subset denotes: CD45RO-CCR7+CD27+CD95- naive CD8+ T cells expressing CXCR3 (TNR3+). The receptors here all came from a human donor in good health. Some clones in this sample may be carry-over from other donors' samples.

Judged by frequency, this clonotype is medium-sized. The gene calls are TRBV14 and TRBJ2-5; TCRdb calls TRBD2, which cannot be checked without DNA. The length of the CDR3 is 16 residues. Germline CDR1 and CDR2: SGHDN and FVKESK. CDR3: CASSQDAGLGLETQYF.

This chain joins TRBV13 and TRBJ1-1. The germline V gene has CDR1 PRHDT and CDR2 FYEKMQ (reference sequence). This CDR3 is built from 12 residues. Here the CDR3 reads CASSFGVGEAFF.

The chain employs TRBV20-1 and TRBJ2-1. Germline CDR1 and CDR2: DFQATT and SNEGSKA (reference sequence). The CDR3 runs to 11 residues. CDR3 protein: CSARDRNEQFF.

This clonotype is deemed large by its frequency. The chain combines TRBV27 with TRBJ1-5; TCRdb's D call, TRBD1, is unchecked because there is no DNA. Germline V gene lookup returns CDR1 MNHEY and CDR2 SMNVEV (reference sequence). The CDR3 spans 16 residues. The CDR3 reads CASSSHPQGAWQPQHF.

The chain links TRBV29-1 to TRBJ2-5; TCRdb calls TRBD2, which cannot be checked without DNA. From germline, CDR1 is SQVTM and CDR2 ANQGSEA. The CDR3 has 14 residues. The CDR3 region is CSAPSAWNQETQYF.

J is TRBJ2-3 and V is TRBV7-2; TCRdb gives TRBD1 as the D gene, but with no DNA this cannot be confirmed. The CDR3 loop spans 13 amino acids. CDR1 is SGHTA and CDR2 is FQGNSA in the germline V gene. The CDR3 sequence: CASSPGGADTQYF. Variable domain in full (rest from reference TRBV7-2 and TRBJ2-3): GAGVSQSPSNKVTEKGKDVELRCDPISGHTALYWYRQSLGQGLEFLIYFQGNSAPDKSGLPSDRFSAERTGGSVSTLTIQRTQQEDSAVYLCASSPGGADTQYFGPGTRLTVL.

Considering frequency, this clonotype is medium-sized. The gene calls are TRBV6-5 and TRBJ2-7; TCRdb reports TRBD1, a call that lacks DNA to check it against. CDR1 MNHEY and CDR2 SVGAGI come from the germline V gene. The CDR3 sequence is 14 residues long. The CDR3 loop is CASSYGAGTYEQYF.

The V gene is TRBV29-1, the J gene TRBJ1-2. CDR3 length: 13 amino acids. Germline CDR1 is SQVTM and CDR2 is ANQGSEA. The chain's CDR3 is CSGYGGVNYGYTF. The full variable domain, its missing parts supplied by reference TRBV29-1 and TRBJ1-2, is SAVISQKPSRDICQRGTSLTIQCQVDSQVTMMFWYRQQPGQSLTLIATANQGSEATYESGFVIDKFPISRPNLTFSTLTVSNMSPEDSSIYLCSGYGGVNYGYTFGSGTRLTVV.

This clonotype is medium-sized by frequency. This chain's CDR3 is CSVRTASYEQYF. The J gene is TRBJ2-7, the V gene TRBV29-1; the D call from TCRdb, TRBD1, cannot be confirmed without DNA. The CDR3 extends over 12 amino acids. Germline loops: CDR1 SQVTM, CDR2 ANQGSEA.

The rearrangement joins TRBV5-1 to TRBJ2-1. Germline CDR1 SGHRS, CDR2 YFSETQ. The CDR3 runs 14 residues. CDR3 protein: CASSMAISYNEQFF. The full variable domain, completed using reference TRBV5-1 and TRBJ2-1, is KAGVTQTPRYLIKTRGQQVTLSCSPISGHRSVSWYQQTPGQGLQFLFEYFSETQRNKGNFPGRFSGRQFSNSRSEMNVSTLELGDSALYLCASSMAISYNEQFFGPGTRLTVL.

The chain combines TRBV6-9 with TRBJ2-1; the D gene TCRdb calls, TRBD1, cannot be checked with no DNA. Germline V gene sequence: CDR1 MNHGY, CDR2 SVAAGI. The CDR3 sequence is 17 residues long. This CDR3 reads CGSSNETPGRSNHEQFF.

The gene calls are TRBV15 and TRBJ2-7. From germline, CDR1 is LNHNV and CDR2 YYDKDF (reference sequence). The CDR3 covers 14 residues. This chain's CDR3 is CATSRDVRGSEQYF.

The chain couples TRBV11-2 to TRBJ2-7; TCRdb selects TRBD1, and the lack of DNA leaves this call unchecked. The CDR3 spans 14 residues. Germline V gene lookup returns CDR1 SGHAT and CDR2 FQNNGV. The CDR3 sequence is CASSLGPMGGEQYF.

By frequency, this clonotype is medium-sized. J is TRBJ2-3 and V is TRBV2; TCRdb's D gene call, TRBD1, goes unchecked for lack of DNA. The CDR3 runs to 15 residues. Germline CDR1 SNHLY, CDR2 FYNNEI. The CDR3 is CASSVSGGVGDTQYF.

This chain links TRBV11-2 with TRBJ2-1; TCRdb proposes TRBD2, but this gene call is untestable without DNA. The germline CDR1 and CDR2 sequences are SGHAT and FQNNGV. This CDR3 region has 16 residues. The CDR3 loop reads CASSLELAGGQYEQFF.

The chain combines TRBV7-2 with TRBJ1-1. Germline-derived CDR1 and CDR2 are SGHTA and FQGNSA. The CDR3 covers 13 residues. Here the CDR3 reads CASSLVQTTEAFF.

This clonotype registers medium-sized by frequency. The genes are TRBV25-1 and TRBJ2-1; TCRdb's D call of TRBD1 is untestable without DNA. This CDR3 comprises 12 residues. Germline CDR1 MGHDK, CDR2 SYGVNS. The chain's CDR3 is CASSEWGDEQFF.

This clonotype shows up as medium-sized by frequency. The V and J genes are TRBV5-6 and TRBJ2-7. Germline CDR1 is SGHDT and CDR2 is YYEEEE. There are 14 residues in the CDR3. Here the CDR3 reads CASSPGRSSYEQYF.

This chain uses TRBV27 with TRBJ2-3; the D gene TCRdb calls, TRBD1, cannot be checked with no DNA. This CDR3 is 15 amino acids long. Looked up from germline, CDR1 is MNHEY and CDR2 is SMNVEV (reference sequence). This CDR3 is CASTLRGTLADTQYF.

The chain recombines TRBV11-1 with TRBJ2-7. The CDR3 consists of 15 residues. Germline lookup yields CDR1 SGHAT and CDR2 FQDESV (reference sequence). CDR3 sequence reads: CASSLGSAQTYEQYF.

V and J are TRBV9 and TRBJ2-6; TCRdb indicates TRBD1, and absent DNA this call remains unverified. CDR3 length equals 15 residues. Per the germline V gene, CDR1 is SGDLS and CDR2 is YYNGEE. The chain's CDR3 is CASSPGSTGANVLTF. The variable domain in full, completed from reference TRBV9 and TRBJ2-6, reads DSGVTQTPKHLITATGQRVTLRCSPRSGDLSVYWYQQSLDQGLQFLIQYYNGEERAKGNILERFSAQQFPDLHSELNLSSLELGDSALYFCASSPGSTGANVLTFGAGSRLTVL.

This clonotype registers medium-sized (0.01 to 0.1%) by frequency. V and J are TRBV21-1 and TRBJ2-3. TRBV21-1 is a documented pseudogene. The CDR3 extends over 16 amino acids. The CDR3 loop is CASSKVTPRSTDTQYF.

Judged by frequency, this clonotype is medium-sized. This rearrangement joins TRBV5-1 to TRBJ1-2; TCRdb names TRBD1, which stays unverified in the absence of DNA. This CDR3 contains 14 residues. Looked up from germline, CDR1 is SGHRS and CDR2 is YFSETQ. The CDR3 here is CASSPDTGAYGYTF.

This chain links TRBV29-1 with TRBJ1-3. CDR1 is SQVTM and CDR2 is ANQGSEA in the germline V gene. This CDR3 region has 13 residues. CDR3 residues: CSVGSASGNTIYF.

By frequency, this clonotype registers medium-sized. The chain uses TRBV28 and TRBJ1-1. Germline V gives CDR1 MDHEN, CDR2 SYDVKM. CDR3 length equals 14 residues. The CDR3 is CASSFRQDVFWAFF.

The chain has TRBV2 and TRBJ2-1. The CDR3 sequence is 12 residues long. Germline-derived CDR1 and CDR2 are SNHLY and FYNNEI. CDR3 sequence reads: CASSDFYNEQFF. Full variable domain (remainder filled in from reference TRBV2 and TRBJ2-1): EPEVTQTPSHQVTQMGQEVILRCVPISNHLYFYWYRQILGQKVEFLVSFYNNEISEKSEIFDDQFSVERPDGSNFTLKIRSTKLEDSAMYFCASSDFYNEQFFGPGTRLTVL.